This T cell receptor (beta chain) stems from a study of blood T cell repertoires in COVID-19. Authors' methods: Reference gene primer amplification yielded estimated nucleated cell counts. Here immunoSEQ multiplex PCR was the method, and the copy in TCRdb shows in-frame clones only, minus some. V and J calls plus clone size are reproduced from that table; the DNA served to infer D and trimming. Among 280,000 or so clones listed, around 88% were seen once. This TCR was sampled from a woman in her twenties or thirties who had recovered from COVID-19. The sample consisted of peripheral blood.

The CDR3 is CASSLGGSYGYTF. The CDR3 DNA reads TGTGCCAGCTCACTCGGGGGAAGCTATGGCTACACCTTC. J is TRBJ1-2 and V is TRBV18; TRBD1 is a possible D gene (5 bases). The germline gives CDR1 KGHSH, CDR2 LQKENI. V shed 4 bases and J shed 4 bases, with 10 bases lying between them. The CDR3 consists of 13 residues.